This paragraph reports one T cell receptor (beta chain). The data stem from a study of blood T cell repertoires in COVID-19. Study background: Acute-phase and convalescent COVID-19 samples originated in the United States, Italy and Spain. Nucleic acid was either cDNA or gDNA, and it came from T cells, B-cell-depleted T cells, or PBMCs.

As handled by the study authors: The authors estimated nucleated cell counts from reference gene primer amplification. Method: immunoSEQ multiplex PCR; TCRdb's copy keeps in-frame clones and lacks some. V and J calls and clone size are as listed in that table; D and trimming were resolved from the DNA. The table lists 130,000 to 150,000 clones, more than 75% of them singletons. CDR3 length: 18 residues. Germline V CDR1 and CDR2: SGHDN, FVKESK. Trimming removed 4 bases at V and 0 bases at J, with 19 bases between. Sequencing was carried out using peripheral blood. The clonotype originates from a human donor in a cohort sampled during active COVID-19. The gene calls are TRBV14 and TRBJ2-1; a possible D gene is TRBD1 (5 bases). CDR3 amino acids: CASSPWGSNFLSYNEQFF. The DNA for the CDR3 is TGTGCCAGCAGCCCCTGGGGCTCCAACTTTCTCTCCTACAATGAGCAGTTCTTC.